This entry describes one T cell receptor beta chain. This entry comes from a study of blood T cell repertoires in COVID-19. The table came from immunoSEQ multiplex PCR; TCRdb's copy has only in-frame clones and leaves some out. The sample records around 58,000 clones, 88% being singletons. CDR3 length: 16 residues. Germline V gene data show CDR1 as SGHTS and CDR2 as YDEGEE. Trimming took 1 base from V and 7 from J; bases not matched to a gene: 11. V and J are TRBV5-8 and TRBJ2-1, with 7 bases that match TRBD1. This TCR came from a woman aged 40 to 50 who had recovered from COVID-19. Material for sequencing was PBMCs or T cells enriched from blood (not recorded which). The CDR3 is CASSLSLGTALNEQFF. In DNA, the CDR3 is TGTGCCAGCAGCTTGAGCCTCGGGACAGCCCTTAATGAGCAGTTCTTC.